Here is one T cell receptor beta chain with its context. Antigen unknown. These data are taken from a study of cytomegalovirus exposure and HLA in healthy donors. Regarding the study as a whole: It was reportedly the case that the classifier diagnosed cytomegalovirus status with high specificity and sensitivity. Cytomegalovirus association was assigned to approximately 160 TCR beta chains. Within the 120 or so validation repertoires, first-cohort TCR clusters tended to co-occur, according to a later analysis. Many donors carried some public TCRs, although rarity characterized most TCR sequences.

The CDR3 is 16 amino acids. V lost 5 bases, J lost 0 bases, and 11 bases lay in between. In germline, CDR1 is MDHEN, CDR2 SYDVKM. Some clones are missing from TCRdb's copy, which holds only in-frame ones; the method was immunoSEQ multiplex PCR. The repertoire holds over 100,000 clones, nearly 90% seen once, with more than 1% in the top ten. Sequenced: PBMCs. The TCR originated in a young woman in good health and CMV-seronegative. The chain joins TRBV28 to TRBJ2-6; D is unresolved. The CDR3 DNA is TGTGCCAGCAGTCCTTTGCGTGGCTCTGGGGCCAACGTCCTGACTTTC. The encoded protein is CASSPLRGSGANVLTF.